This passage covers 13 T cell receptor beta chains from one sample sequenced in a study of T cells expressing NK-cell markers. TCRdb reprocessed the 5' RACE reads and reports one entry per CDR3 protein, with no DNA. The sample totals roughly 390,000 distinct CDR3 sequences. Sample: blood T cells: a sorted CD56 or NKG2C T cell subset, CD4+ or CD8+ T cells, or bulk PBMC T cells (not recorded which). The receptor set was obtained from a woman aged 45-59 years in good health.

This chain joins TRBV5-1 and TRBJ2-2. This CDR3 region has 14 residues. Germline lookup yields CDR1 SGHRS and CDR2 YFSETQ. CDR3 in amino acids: CASSLPSPIGELFF.

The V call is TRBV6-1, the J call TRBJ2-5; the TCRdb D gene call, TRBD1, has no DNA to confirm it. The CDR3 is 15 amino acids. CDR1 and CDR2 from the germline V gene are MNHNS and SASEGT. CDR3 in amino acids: CASSGFGGMAETQYF.

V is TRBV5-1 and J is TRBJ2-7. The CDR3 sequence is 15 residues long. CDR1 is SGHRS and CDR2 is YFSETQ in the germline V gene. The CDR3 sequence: CASSSPTGTTYEQYF.

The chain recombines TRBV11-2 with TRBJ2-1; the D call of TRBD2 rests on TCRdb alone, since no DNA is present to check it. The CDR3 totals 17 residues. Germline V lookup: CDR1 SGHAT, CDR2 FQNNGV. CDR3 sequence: CASSLDLGGRAGYEQFF.

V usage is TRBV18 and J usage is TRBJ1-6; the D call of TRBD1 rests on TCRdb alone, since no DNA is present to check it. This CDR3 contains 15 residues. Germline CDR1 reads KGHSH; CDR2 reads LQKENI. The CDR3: CASSPDRGNNSPLHF.

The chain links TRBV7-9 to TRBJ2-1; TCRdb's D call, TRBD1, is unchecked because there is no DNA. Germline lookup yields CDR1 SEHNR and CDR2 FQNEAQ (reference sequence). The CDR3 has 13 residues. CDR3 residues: CASSPGSTDEQFF. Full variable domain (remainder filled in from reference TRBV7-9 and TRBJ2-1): DTGVSQNPRHKITKRGQNVTFRCDPISEHNRLYWYRQTLGQGPEFLTYFQNEAQLEKSRLLSDRFSAERPKGSFSTLEIQRTEQGDSAMYLCASSPGSTDEQFFGPGTRLTVL.

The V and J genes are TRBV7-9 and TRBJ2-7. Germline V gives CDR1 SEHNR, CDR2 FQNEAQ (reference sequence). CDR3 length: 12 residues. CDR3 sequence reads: CASSLANREQYF.

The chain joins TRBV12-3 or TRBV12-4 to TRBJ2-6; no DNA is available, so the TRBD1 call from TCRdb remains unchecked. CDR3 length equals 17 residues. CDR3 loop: CASSLGDRGSGANVLTF.

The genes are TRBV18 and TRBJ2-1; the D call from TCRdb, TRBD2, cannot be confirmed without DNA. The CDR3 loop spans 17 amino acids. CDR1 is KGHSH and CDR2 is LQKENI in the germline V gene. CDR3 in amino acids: CASSPRLEADSYNEQFF.

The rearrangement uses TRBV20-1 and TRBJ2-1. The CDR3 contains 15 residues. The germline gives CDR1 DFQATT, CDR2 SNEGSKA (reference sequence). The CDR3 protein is CSARGVLGSYNEQFF.

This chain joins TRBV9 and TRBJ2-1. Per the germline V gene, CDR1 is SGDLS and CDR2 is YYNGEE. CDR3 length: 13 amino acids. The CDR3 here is CASSVVSANEQFF.

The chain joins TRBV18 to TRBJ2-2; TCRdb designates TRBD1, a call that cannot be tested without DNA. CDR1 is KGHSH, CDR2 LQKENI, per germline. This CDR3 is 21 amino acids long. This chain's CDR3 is CASSPLDTMGPHFANTGELFF.

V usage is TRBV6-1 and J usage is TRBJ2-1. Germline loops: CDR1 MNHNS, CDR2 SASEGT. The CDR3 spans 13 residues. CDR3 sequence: CASSEGTGDEQFF.